This T cell receptor (beta chain) derives from a study of cytomegalovirus exposure and HLA in healthy donors. The study, taken as a whole, reports: Reportedly, cytomegalovirus status was diagnosed with high sensitivity and specificity.

Per germline, CDR1 SEHNR and CDR2 FQNEAQ (reference sequence). Unmatched junction bases numbered 12, after V lost 5 bases and J lost 5 bases. There are 15 residues in the CDR3. Concerning this clone: Its target is not known.

In the PCR, 60 Vbeta and 13 Jbeta primers were used. Assay: immunoSEQ multiplex PCR; the TCRdb copy retains only in-frame clones and omits some. The data show 250,000 to 350,000 clones, approximately 80% seen once. The material sequenced was PBMCs. This sequence originates from a girl aged 2 to 10 in good health and CMV-seronegative. V and J are TRBV7-9 and TRBJ2-7; 7 bases line up with TRBD1. CDR3 loop: CASSESRDSRHEQYF. In DNA, the CDR3 is TGTGCCAGCAGCGAAAGCCGGGACAGTCGCCACGAGCAGTACTTC.